These T cell receptor beta chains were read from a single sample in a study of T cell changes during pregnancy in multiple sclerosis. This table comes from immunoSEQ multiplex PCR, and its TCRdb copy is limited to in-frame clones, with some not included. The table has roughly 84,000 clones, roughly 93% seen once; the top ten hold 1.2% to 1.5%. The material sequenced was peripheral blood, taken in the third trimester of pregnancy. The source of these receptors is a female donor in good health, enrolled as a control in a pregnancy study. Each CDR3 is given with its conserved first and last residue. D genes are given only for firm matches. Not all rows give a size; the values are once, few, many and, for expanded clones, a class.

-	-	TRBJ2-2	TRBV5-5	TGTGCCAGCAGCTTGCCACAGGCGGCCGGGGAGCTGTTTTTT	CASSLPQAAGELFF
TRBD1	once	TRBJ2-1	TRBV7-2	TGTGCCAGCAGCTACGGGACAGGGATCAATGAGCAGTTCTTC	CASSYGTGINEQFF
TRBD2	-	TRBJ2-4	TRBV18	TGTGCCAGCTCCATCACAGCGACTAGCGGGATATCAAACATTCAGTACTTC	CASSITATSGISNIQYF
TRBD1	-	TRBJ2-5	TRBV10-1	TGCGCCAGCACCCTGACAGGGTCTTACCATTGGTGGGAGACCCAGTACTTC	CASTLTGSYHWWETQYF
-	-	TRBJ2-7	TRBV7-9	TGTGCCAGCAGCTCGGTGACAGGCCCCGAGCAGTACTTC	CASSSVTGPEQYF
-	-	TRBJ1-3	TRBV18	TGTGCCAGCTCACTCGACAGTAAAGCGCTCTCTGGAAACACCATATATTTT	CASSLDSKALSGNTIYF
-	once	TRBJ2-3	TRBV10-3	TGTGCCATCAGCCCGACAAGCACAGATACGCAGTATTTT	CAISPTSTDTQYF
-	-	TRBJ1-1	TRBV28	TGTGCCAGTATTTCTAAGGACACACAAGCTTTCTTT	CASISKDTQAFF
-	-	TRBJ2-7	TRBV19	TGTGCCAGTAGTCTCCAGGTCTCCTACGAGCAGTACTTC	CASSLQVSYEQYF
TRBD2	-	TRBJ2-1	TRBV7-9	TGTGCCAGCAGCCCGAGGGGACTAGCGGGAGGAGGCAATGAGCAGTTCTTC	CASSPRGLAGGGNEQFF
-	-	TRBJ1-1	TRBV5-4	TGTGCCAGCAGCTTGCCAGACGGGGTCACTGAAGCTTTCTTT	CASSLPDGVTEAFF
-	-	TRBJ2-7	TRBV5-1	TGCGCCAGCAGCTTGTCCAGCGGGCCCTACGAGCAGTACTTC	CASSLSSGPYEQYF
-	-	TRBJ1-1	TRBV28	TGTGCCAGCAGAGATTTGGACAGTGAAGCTTTCTTT	CASRDLDSEAFF
-	-	TRBJ2-7	TRBV27	TGTGCCAGCAGTTTAAGGCGGAACGGCTACGAGCAGTACTTC	CASSLRRNGYEQYF
TRBD2	once	TRBJ2-3	TRBV14	TGTGCCAGCAGCCAAAAGGCCCCTGGACTAGCTCGATCTAGCACAGATACGCAGTATTTT	CASSQKAPGLARSSTDTQYF
-	-	TRBJ2-5	TRBV5-4	TGTGCCAGCAGCCAGTCTCGTGAGACCCAGTACTTC	CASSQSRETQYF
-	-	TRBJ2-3	TRBV27	TGTGCCAGCAGTGCGCCCCCGGACAGATACAGCACAGATACGCAGTATTTT	CASSAPPDRYSTDTQYF
TRBD2	-	TRBJ2-3	TRBV7-8	TGTGCCAGCAGCTCTTACGGGACTAGCGGCCACAAGCGGACAGATACGCAGTATTTT	CASSSYGTSGHKRTDTQYF
TRBD1	-	TRBJ2-5	TRBV12-5	TGTGCTAGTGCCCCCGGGACAGGGGGCTGGGAGACCCAGTACTTC	CASAPGTGGWETQYF
-	-	TRBJ1-2	TRBV5-4	TGTGCCAGCAGCATAACAGGGCCGGATGGCTACACCTTC	CASSITGPDGYTF
-	-	TRBJ2-3	TRBV28	TGTGCCAGCAGTTTATCTGGCGGCCGCACAGATACGCAGTATTTT	CASSLSGGRTDTQYF
TRBD1	-	TRBJ1-2	TRBV19	TGTGCCAGTACCGACAGGGGAGTTTACGGCTACACCTTC	CASTDRGVYGYTF
TRBD2	-	TRBJ2-7	TRBV4-2	TGTGCCAGCAGCCCCCAATTAGCGGGGGTTTCCTACGAGCAGTACTTC	CASSPQLAGVSYEQYF
-	once	TRBJ2-2	TRBV18	TGTGCCAGCTCACCACAAGACAGATCCACCGGGGAGCTGTTTTTT	CASSPQDRSTGELFF
TRBD1	-	TRBJ1-1	TRBV5-1	TGCGCCAGCAGACTTGGGACAGGTAGCACTGAAGCTTTCTTT	CASRLGTGSTEAFF
TRBD1	-	TRBJ2-5	TRBV18	TGTGCCAGCTCACCCGACAGGGGTTCGGAGACCCAGTACTTC	CASSPDRGSETQYF
-	once	TRBJ2-1	TRBV28	TGTGCCAGCAGTTTAGGCGGGATTGAGCAGTTCTTC	CASSLGGIEQFF
TRBD2	-	TRBJ2-7	TRBV28	TGTGCCAGCACCCTTACTAGCGGGAGATCGGACGAGCAGTACTTC	CASTLTSGRSDEQYF
TRBD1	medium-sized	TRBJ2-1	TRBV2	TGTGCCAGCAGTGGGACAGGGTGGATGTTCTTC	CASSGTGWMFF
TRBD1	-	TRBJ1-2	TRBV6-6	TGTGCCGGTATGGACAGGGCGAATGGCTACACCTTC	CAGMDRANGYTF
-	-	TRBJ1-1	TRBV6-1	TGTGCCAGCAGTGCCTTGACAGCCCTGAACACTGAAGCTTTCTTT	CASSALTALNTEAFF
-	-	TRBJ2-7	TRBV13	TGTGCCAGCAGCCCATCACACGTCTACGAGCAGTACTTC	CASSPSHVYEQYF
-	-	TRBJ2-7	TRBV28	TGTGCCAGCAGTTGGAGGGGCATCTCCTACGAGCAGTACTTC	CASSWRGISYEQYF
TRBD2	-	TRBJ2-1	TRBV5-1	TGCGCCAGCAGCTTGGGGCTAACTTGGGGGTTTAGCGGGGGCCCCAGCGAGCAGTTCTTC	CASSLGLTWGFSGGPSEQFF
TRBD2	-	TRBJ2-3	TRBV6-6	TGTGCCAGCAGTTACAACAGCGGGGTGACAGATACGCAGTATTTT	CASSYNSGVTDTQYF
-	-	TRBJ2-1	TRBV7-9	TGTGCCAGCAGCAAAACGTTGACATTTTACTACAATGAGCAGTTCTTC	CASSKTLTFYYNEQFF
-	once	TRBJ2-1	TRBV18	TGTGCCAGCTCACCACGGGGGGAGGTCTACAATGCCTACAATGAGCAGTTCTTC	CASSPRGEVYNAYNEQFF
TRBD1	-	TRBJ1-4	TRBV7-2	TGTGCCAGCAGATTGGACAGGGGGAGTGAAAAACTGTTTTTT	CASRLDRGSEKLFF
TRBD2	-	TRBJ2-3	TRBV4-2	TGTGCCAGCAGCCAAGACGGGGCGGGAGGTGCAGATACGCAGTATTTT	CASSQDGAGGADTQYF
-	-	TRBJ2-7	TRBV10-3	TGTGCCATCAGTGATGAAGGGCGGGGACGCTACGAGCAGTACTTC	CAISDEGRGRYEQYF
TRBD1	-	TRBJ2-5	TRBV10-3	TGTGCCATAGGACAGGGGGAGGAGACCCAGTACTTC	CAIGQGEETQYF
TRBD1	once	TRBJ2-6	TRBV5-4	TGTGCCAGCAGACAGGGACAGGGGGCGGGGGGGGCCAACGTCCTGACTTTC	CASRQGQGAGGANVLTF
-	-	TRBJ2-7	TRBV7-7	TGTGCCAGCAGCTTAGCTACCGGGTACGAGCAGTACTTC	CASSLATGYEQYF
-	-	TRBJ1-1	TRBV19	TGTGCCAGTACCTCCCTATTAGAGACTGAAGCTTTCTTT	CASTSLLETEAFF
-	-	TRBJ2-1	TRBV19	TGTGCCAGTAGTGCCTACCAGGGCAATGAGCAGTTCTTC	CASSAYQGNEQFF
-	-	TRBJ2-7	TRBV4-1	TGCGCCAGCAGCCAAGATGTTGCGGAACCCTACGAGCAGTACTTC	CASSQDVAEPYEQYF
-	-	TRBJ2-5	TRBV27	TGTGCCAGCAGTTTATCCACAGCTAAGACCCAGTACTTC	CASSLSTAKTQYF
TRBD1	-	TRBJ2-7	TRBV28	TGTGCCAGCAGTTCTGACAGGGCCGACTACGAGCAGTACTTC	CASSSDRADYEQYF
-	-	TRBJ2-7	TRBV6-6	TGTGCCAGCAGTCGACCGGGACTCTACGAGCAGTACTTC	CASSRPGLYEQYF
TRBD1	-	TRBJ2-5	TRBV2	TGTGCCAGCAGGGGACAGATCCAAGAGACCCAGTACTTC	CASRGQIQETQYF
TRBD1	-	TRBJ2-3	TRBV5-1	TGCGCCAGCAGGGAAGACAGGGGTCTCTTGGATACGCAGTATTTT	CASREDRGLLDTQYF
TRBD2	-	TRBJ2-1	TRBV7-9	TGTGCCAGCAGCTTCACTAGCGGGATCAATTCCTACAATGAGCAGTTCTTC	CASSFTSGINSYNEQFF
-	-	TRBJ2-3	TRBV6-4	TGTGCCAGCAGCCCGGGACTCGGGGCAGATACGCAGTATTTT	CASSPGLGADTQYF